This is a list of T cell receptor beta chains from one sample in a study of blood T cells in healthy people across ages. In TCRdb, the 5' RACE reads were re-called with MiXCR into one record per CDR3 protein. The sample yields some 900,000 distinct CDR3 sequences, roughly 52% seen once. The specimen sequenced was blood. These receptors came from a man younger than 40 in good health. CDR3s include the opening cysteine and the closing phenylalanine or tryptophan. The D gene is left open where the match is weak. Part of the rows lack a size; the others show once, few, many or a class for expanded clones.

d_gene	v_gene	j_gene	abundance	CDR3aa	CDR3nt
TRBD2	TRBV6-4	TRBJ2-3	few	CASSDGTSGGPDTQYF	TGTGCCAGCAGTGACGGGACTAGCGGGGGCCCAGATACGCAGTATTTT
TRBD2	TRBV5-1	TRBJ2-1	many	CASSVGGASYNEQFF	TGCGCCAGCTCTGTCGGGGGGGCGTCCTACAATGAGCAGTTCTTC
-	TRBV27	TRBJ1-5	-	CAGSPTRGTTFGNQPQHF	TGTGCCGGCAGTCCCACTCGGGGTACGACCTTCGGCAATCAGCCCCAGCATTTT
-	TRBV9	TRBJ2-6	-	CASSVVVGSGANVLTF	TGTGCCAGCAGCGTAGTAGTGGGCTCTGGGGCCAACGTCCTGACTTTC
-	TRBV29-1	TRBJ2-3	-	CSSRQGTGADTQYF	TGCAGCTCTCGACAGGGTACGGGGGCAGATACGCAGTATTTT
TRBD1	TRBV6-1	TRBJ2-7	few	CASSPETGGRAYEQYF	TGTGCCAGCAGTCCAGAAACAGGGGGAAGGGCCTACGAGCAGTACTTC
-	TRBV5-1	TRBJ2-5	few	CASSLDSGGGRETQYF	TGCGCCAGCAGCTTGGACTCGGGCGGTGGTCGAGAGACCCAGTACTTC
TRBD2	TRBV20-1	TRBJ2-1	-	CSASKRGGSPNEQFF	TGCAGTGCTTCAAAACGGGGGGGCAGTCCTAATGAGCAGTTCTTC
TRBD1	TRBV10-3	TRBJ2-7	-	CALGQGQYEQYF	TGTGCCCTCGGACAGGGACAATACGAGCAGTACTTC
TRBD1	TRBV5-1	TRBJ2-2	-	CASSLATQGAPGELFF	TGCGCCAGCAGCTTGGCCACGCAGGGGGCCCCCGGGGAGCTGTTTTTT
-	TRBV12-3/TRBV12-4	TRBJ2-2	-	CASRGADGELFF	TGTGCCAGCAGGGGGGCAGACGGGGAGCTGTTTTTT
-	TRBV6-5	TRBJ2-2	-	CASSTGHTGELFF	TGTGCCAGCAGTACGGGACACACCGGGGAGCTGTTTTTT
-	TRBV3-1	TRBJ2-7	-	CASSLAPLPYEQYF	TGTGCCAGCAGCCTCGCCCCGCTTCCCTACGAGCAGTACTTC
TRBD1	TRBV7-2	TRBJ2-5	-	CASSVRRDSETQYF	TGTGCCAGCAGCGTCCGCCGGGACAGCGAGACCCAGTACTTC
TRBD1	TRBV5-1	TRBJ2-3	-	CASSWDRYYPGLTASTDTQYF	TGCGCCAGCAGCTGGGACAGGTACTACCCGGGACTTACCGCAAGCACAGATACGCAGTATTTT
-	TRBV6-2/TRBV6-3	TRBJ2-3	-	CASSPKTGPVRTDTQYF	TGTGCCAGCAGTCCGAAAACAGGGCCCGTCCGCACAGATACGCAGTATTTT
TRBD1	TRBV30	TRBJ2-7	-	CAWTVGQGRNEQYF	TGTGCCTGGACCGTGGGACAGGGTAGAAACGAGCAGTACTTC
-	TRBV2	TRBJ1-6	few	CASNMQARDSPLHF	TGTGCCAGCAACATGCAGGCTAGAGATTCACCCCTCCACTTT
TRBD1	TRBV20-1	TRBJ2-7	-	CSARGPGQSYEQYF	TGCAGTGCTAGAGGGCCGGGACAGAGCTACGAGCAGTACTTC
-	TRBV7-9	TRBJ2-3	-	CASSLTEGQYF	TGTGCCAGCAGCCTGACAGAAGGGCAGTATTTT
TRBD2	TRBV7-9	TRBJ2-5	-	CASSRPLVVAGLAEETQYF	TGTGCCAGCAGCCGACCATTGGTAGTGGCGGGACTAGCGGAAGAGACCCAGTACTTC
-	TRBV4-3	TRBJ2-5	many	CASSQDTGERETQYF	TGCGCCAGCAGCCAAGATACCGGCGAGAGGGAGACCCAGTACTTC
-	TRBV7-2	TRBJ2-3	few	CASSRYRVGDTQYF	TGTGCCAGCAGCCGCTACAGGGTTGGAGATACGCAGTATTTT
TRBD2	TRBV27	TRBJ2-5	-	CASSLIRTSGRNQETQYF	TGTGCCAGCAGTTTAATACGGACTAGCGGGCGAAACCAAGAGACCCAGTACTTC
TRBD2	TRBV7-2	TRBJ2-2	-	CASSPSALAGGPLSPGELFF	TGTGCCAGCAGCCCTTCCGCCCTAGCGGGGGGGCCTTTGTCACCCGGGGAGCTGTTTTTT
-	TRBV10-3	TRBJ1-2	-	CASSTETNYGYTF	TGTGCCAGCTCGACAGAAACTAACTATGGCTACACCTTC
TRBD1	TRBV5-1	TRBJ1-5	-	CASSFTGGSNRPQHF	TGCGCCAGCAGCTTTACAGGGGGCTCCAATCGGCCCCAGCATTTT
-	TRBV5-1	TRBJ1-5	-	CASSLGWNQPQHF	TGCGCCAGCAGCTTGGGGTGGAATCAGCCCCAGCATTTT
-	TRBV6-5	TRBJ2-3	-	CASSYTQSSADTQYF	TGTGCCAGCAGCTACACACAATCTAGCGCAGATACGCAGTATTTT
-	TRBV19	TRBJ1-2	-	CASTVGEGPNYGYTF	TGTGCCAGTACCGTGGGGGAAGGCCCTAACTATGGCTACACCTTC
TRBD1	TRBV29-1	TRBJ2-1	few	CSVESDRGKYNEQFF	TGCAGCGTCGAATCCGACAGGGGGAAATACAATGAGCAGTTCTTC
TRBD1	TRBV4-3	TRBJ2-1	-	CASSPGQGFNEQFF	TGCGCCAGCAGCCCGGGACAGGGCTTTAATGAGCAGTTCTTC
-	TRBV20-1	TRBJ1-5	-	CSATVGGVSNQPQHF	TGCAGTGCTACCGTAGGGGGGGTGAGCAATCAGCCCCAGCATTTT
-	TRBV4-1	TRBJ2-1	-	CASSQDPQATYNEQFF	TGCGCCAGCAGCCAAGATCCACAGGCGACCTACAATGAGCAGTTCTTC
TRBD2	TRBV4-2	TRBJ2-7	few	CASSQDLSSGGSYEQYF	TGTGCCAGCAGCCAAGATCTATCCAGCGGGGGCTCCTACGAGCAGTACTTC
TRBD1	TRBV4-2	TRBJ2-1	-	CASSQTGQGNEQFF	TGTGCCAGCAGCCAAACAGGACAGGGCAATGAGCAGTTCTTC
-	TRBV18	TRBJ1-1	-	CASSRITLDVAEAFF	TGTGCCAGCTCACGAATCACCCTTGACGTGGCTGAAGCTTTCTTT
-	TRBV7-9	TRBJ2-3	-	CASSLVVGSADTQYF	TGTGCCAGCAGCTTAGTTGTCGGGTCAGCAGATACGCAGTATTTT
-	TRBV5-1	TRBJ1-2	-	CASSLEAGIPNYGYTF	TGCGCCAGCAGCTTGGAAGCTGGGATACCTAACTATGGCTACACCTTC
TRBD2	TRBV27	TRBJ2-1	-	CASSWEGAYNEQFF	TGTGCCAGCAGTTGGGAGGGAGCCTACAATGAGCAGTTCTTC
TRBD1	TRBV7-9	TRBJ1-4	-	CASSSSPGQHDNEKLFF	TGTGCCAGCAGCTCCTCCCCGGGACAGCATGATAATGAAAAACTGTTTTTT
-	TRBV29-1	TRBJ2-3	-	CSVVARTDTQYF	TGCAGCGTCGTAGCTCGCACAGATACGCAGTATTTT